These 3 T cell receptor beta chains were all obtained from the same sample, sequenced in a study of T cells expressing NK-cell markers. With the 5' RACE reads reprocessed, TCRdb shows one record per CDR3 protein and no DNA. This sample contains some 150,000 distinct CDR3 sequences. Sequenced input: blood T cells: a sorted CD56 or NKG2C T cell subset, CD4+ or CD8+ T cells, or bulk PBMC T cells (not recorded which). These receptors were collected from a young man in good health.

The chain carries TRBV6-1 and TRBJ2-1; with no DNA, the TCRdb D assignment of TRBD2 cannot be verified. Germline CDR1 MNHNS, CDR2 SASEGT. The CDR3 consists of 15 residues. CDR3 protein: CASSDGLAGNNEQFF.

This rearrangement joins TRBV6-1 to TRBJ2-7; checking the TCRdb D call of TRBD2 is not possible without DNA. CDR3 size: 13 residues. CDR1 is MNHNS, CDR2 SASEGT, per germline. The CDR3 region is CASNGPSSYEQYF.

This chain links TRBV20-1 with TRBJ2-3. CDR1 DFQATT and CDR2 SNEGSKA come from the germline V gene (reference sequence). The CDR3 runs to 14 residues. The CDR3 protein is CSARAPGPPDTQYF.